Listed here are 2 T cell receptor beta chains from one sample, sequenced in a study of vaccination and CD4 T cells after COVID-19. The treatment was: approximately nine-day PBMC culture with coronavirus spike peptide pools or control peptides (ViraFEST assay). Cultured CD4+ T cells had their DNA profiled by the Oncomine TCR Beta short-read assay. TCRdb reprocessed the PCR reads with MiXCR, giving one entry per CDR3 protein. The sample records over 15,000 distinct CDR3 sequences, around 45% being singletons. No antigens are known for them. The sample consisted of CD4+ T cells from blood, cultured in vitro, taken after SARS-CoV-2 vaccination. The receptor set was obtained from a human donor who had recovered from COVID-19.

The rearrangement links TRBV20-1 to TRBJ1-2; 8 bases map to TRBD1. Germline V gives CDR1 DFQATT, CDR2 SNEGSKA (reference sequence). V dropped 2 bases and J dropped 4; count of bases not matched to a gene: 3. The CDR3 sequence is 13 residues long. The CDR3 DNA is TGCAGTGCTAGAAGAGACAGGGGCTATGGCTACACCTTC. Its protein is CSARRDRGYGYTF.

This clonotype appeared a few times. The rearrangement links TRBV19 to TRBJ1-1, with D unclear. Trimming removed 6 bases from V and 2 bases from J, with 16 bases in between. The germline V gene has CDR1 LNHDA and CDR2 SQIVND (reference sequence). This CDR3 is 15 amino acids long. The CDR3 nucleotides read TGTGCCAGTAGCCCCCAAGGGCAAATAAACACTGAAGCTTTCTTT. Residues: CASSPQGQINTEAFF.